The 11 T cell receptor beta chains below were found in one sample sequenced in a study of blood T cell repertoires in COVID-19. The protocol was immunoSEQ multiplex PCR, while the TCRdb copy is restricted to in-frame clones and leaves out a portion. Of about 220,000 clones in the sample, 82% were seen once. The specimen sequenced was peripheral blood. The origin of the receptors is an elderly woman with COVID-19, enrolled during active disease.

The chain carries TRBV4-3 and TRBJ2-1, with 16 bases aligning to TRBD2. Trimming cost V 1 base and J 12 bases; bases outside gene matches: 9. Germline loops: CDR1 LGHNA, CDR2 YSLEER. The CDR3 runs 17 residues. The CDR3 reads CASSQGGTSGRAARQFF. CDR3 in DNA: TGCGCCAGCAGCCAAGGTGGGACTAGCGGGAGGGCCGCGCGGCAGTTCTTC.

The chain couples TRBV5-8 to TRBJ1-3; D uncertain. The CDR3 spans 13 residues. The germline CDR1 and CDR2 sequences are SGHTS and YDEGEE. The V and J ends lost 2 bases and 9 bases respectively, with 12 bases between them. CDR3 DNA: TGTGCCAGCAGCTTAAGTCAGACGGGCACCATATATTTT. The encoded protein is CASSLSQTGTIYF.

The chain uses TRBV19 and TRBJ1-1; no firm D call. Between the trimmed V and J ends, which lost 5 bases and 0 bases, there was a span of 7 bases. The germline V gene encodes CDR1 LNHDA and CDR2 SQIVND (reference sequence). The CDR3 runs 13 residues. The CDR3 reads CASSAYLNTEAFF. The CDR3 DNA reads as TGTGCCAGTAGTGCCTACCTGAACACTGAAGCTTTCTTT.

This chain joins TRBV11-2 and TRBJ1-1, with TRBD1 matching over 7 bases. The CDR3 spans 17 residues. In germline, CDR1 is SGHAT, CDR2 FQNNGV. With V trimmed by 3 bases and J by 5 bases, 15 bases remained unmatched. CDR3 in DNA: TGTGCCAGCAGCTTTTCAGGGGGACACACCCCGGGTACTGAAGCTTTCTTT. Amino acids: CASSFSGGHTPGTEAFF.

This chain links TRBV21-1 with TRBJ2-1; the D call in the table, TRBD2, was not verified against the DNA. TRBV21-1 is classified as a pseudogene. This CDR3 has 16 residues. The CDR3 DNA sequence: TGTGCCAGCAGCAAAGTAGGTGCTAGCGGGGTGAATGAGCAGTTCTTC. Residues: CASSKVGASGVNEQFF.

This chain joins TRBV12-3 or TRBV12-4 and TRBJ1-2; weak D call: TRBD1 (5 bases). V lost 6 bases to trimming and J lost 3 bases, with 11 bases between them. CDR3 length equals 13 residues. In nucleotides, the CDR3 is TGTGCCAGCAGGTCCGACAGCTACTATGGCTACACCTTC. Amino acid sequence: CASRSDSYYGYTF.

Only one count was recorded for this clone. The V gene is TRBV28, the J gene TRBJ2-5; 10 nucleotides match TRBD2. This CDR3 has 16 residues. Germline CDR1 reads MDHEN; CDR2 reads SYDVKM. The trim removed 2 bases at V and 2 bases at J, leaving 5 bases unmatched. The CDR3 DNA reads TGTGCCAGCAGTTTAAGCCTAGCGGGAGCGCAAGAGACCCAGTACTTC. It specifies CASSLSLAGAQETQYF. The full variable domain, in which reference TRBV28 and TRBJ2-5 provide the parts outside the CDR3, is DVKVTQSSRYLVKRTGEKVFLECVQDMDHENMFWYRQDPGLGLRLIYFSYDVKMKEKGDIPEGYSVSREKKERFSLILESASTNQTSMYLCASSLSLAGAQETQYFGPGTRLLVL.

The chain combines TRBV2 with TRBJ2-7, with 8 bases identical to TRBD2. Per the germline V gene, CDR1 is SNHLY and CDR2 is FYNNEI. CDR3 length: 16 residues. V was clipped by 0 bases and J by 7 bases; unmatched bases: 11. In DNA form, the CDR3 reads TGTGCCAGCAGTGAAGCCGGAGCGGGGGTTGGAAGGGAGCAGTACTTC. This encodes CASSEAGAGVGREQYF.

The CDR3 DNA is TGTGCCAGCAGCCAACACAGGCCTTCTTTCTTGTCAAATCAGCCCCAGCATTTT. The encoded protein is CASSQHRPSFLSNQPQHF. The chain carries TRBV3-1 (or the pseudogene TRBV3-2) and TRBJ1-5; TRBD1 might be the D (5 bases). Per germline, CDR1 LGHDT and CDR2 YNNKEL (reference sequence). The ends were cut back, 2 bases at V and 4 bases at J, with 21 bases in the middle. There are 18 residues in the CDR3.

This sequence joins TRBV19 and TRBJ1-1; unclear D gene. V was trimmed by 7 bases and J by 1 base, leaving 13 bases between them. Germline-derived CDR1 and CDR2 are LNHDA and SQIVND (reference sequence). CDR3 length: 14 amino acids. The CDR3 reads CASNLQATNTEAFF. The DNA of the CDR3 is TGTGCCAGTAACCTCCAGGCGACGAACACTGAAGCTTTCTTT.

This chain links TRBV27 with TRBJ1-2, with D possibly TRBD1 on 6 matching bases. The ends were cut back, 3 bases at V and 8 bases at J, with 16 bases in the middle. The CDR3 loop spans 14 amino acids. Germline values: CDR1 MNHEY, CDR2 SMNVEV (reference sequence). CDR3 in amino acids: CASSLFGQQSGYTF. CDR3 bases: TGTGCCAGCAGTTTGTTCGGACAGCAATCGGGCTACACCTTC.